Following are 30 T cell receptor beta chains from one sample sequenced in a study of cytomegalovirus exposure and HLA in healthy donors. TCRdb's table, derived via immunoSEQ multiplex PCR, lists solely in-frame clones and lacks some. The sample holds more than 150,000 clones, around 90% seen once. The material sequenced was PBMCs. The receptors shown here come from a man in his late teens or twenties in good health and CMV-seronegative.

By proportion, this clone is medium-sized. V and J are TRBV28 and TRBJ1-6; 10 bases are shared with TRBD1. From germline, CDR1 is MDHEN and CDR2 SYDVKM. CDR3 size: 14 residues. Germline trimming cut 4 bases from V and 10 bases from J; bases unmatched to any gene: 4. This CDR3 reads CASSSGTGASPLHF. CDR3 sequence (DNA): TGTGCCAGCAGTTCCGGGACAGGGGCCTCACCCCTCCACTTT. The complete variable domain, with remaining parts taken from reference TRBV28 and TRBJ1-6, reads DVKVTQSSRYLVKRTGEKVFLECVQDMDHENMFWYRQDPGLGLRLIYFSYDVKMKEKGDIPEGYSVSREKKERFSLILESASTNQTSMYLCASSSGTGASPLHFGNGTRLTVT.

The rearrangement links TRBV28 to TRBJ2-3; perhaps TRBD1 as D (6 bases). The CDR3 has 17 amino acids. Germline V gene sequence: CDR1 MDHEN, CDR2 SYDVKM. V was cut by 4 bases and J by 0 bases, with 17 bases left in between. As DNA, the CDR3 is TGTGCCAGCAGTTCCCGCTGGACAGAATATAGCACAGATACGCAGTATTTT. It encodes CASSSRWTEYSTDTQYF. Full variable domain (missing parts from reference TRBV28 and TRBJ2-3): DVKVTQSSRYLVKRTGEKVFLECVQDMDHENMFWYRQDPGLGLRLIYFSYDVKMKEKGDIPEGYSVSREKKERFSLILESASTNQTSMYLCASSSRWTEYSTDTQYFGPGTRLTVL.

The chain uses TRBV29-1 and TRBJ2-5, with 12 nucleotides matching TRBD2. The J segment lost 5 bases and the V segment lost 7 bases, leaving 8 bases of the junction unmatched. CDR3 length: 14 amino acids. Germline CDR1 reads SQVTM; CDR2 reads ANQGSEA. The CDR3, as DNA: TGCAGCGCTGGACTAGCGGGAACGAGGGAGACCCAGTACTTC. This codes for CSAGLAGTRETQYF.

CDR3 region: CASSPLGEAEQYF. CDR3 sequence (DNA): TGTGCCAGCTCACCGTTAGGAGAAGCCGAGCAGTACTTC. This rearrangement joins TRBV18 to TRBJ2-7; D unclear. Trimming left V 3 bases short and J 6 bases short, with 12 bases between. Per germline, CDR1 KGHSH and CDR2 LQKENI. This CDR3 has 13 amino acids.

The chain joins TRBV2 to TRBJ1-3; D ambiguous. Trimming took off 7 bases at V and 6 bases at J, with 19 bases between the two ends. Germline-derived CDR1 and CDR2 are SNHLY and FYNNEI. CDR3 length: 15 residues. The CDR3 DNA follows: TGTGCCAGCACCCCCGGGCTGCGGGATCTAAACACCATATATTTT. This sequence encodes CASTPGLRDLNTIYF.

V usage is TRBV28 and J usage is TRBJ1-1; no reliable D call. The germline V gene has CDR1 MDHEN and CDR2 SYDVKM. The germline V and J ends were trimmed by 2 bases and 2 bases, with 12 bases remaining between them. The CDR3 is 15 amino acids. As DNA, the CDR3 is TGTGCCAGCAGTTTAGCCAGGAGGTTCAACACTGAAGCTTTCTTT. It is translated as CASSLARRFNTEAFF.

This chain uses TRBV5-1 with TRBJ1-2; D may be TRBD1 (6 bases). The CDR3 length is 16 residues. Germline values: CDR1 SGHRS, CDR2 YFSETQ. The V end was cut by 0 bases, the J end by 4 bases, with 16 bases between. The CDR3 DNA reads TGCGCCAGCAGCTTGGAAGGCCCCCCCAGGGGCTATGGCTACACCTTC. As protein: CASSLEGPPRGYGYTF.

The rearrangement uses TRBV7-9 and TRBJ2-2; D perhaps matches TRBD2 (5 bases). V was pared by 5 bases and J by 6 bases, with 10 bases between. This CDR3 contains 13 residues. In germline, CDR1 is SEHNR, CDR2 FQNEAQ (reference sequence). This CDR3 reads CASSPFGAGELFF. For the CDR3, the DNA is TGTGCCAGCAGCCCGTTCGGGGCCGGGGAGCTGTTTTTT.

The chain is built from TRBV2 and TRBJ2-1, with D possibly TRBD2 on 6 matching bases. The CDR3 is 15 amino acids. Germline V gene sequence: CDR1 SNHLY, CDR2 FYNNEI. Between the trimmed V and J ends, which lost 3 bases and 6 bases, there was a span of 15 bases. The CDR3 is CASSETEGPGNEQFF. The DNA for the CDR3 is TGTGCCAGCAGTGAGACGGAGGGTCCGGGCAATGAGCAGTTCTTC.

This chain uses TRBV27 with TRBJ2-3; D perhaps matches TRBD2 (5 bases). V lost 5 bases to trimming and J lost 0 bases, with 21 bases between them. This CDR3 region has 18 residues. Germline V gives CDR1 MNHEY, CDR2 SMNVEV (reference sequence). CDR3 sequence reads: CASSPPSPLQSSTDTQYF. The CDR3 DNA reads as TGTGCCAGCAGTCCCCCTAGCCCGCTTCAAAGTAGCACAGATACGCAGTATTTT.

The chain couples TRBV28 to TRBJ2-5, with D possibly matching TRBD2 (5 bases). V gave up 2 bases and J gave up 3 bases, with 19 bases separating them. This CDR3 has 17 amino acids. In germline, CDR1 is MDHEN, CDR2 SYDVKM. CDR3 loop: CASSLPPMRVKEETQYF. The DNA for the CDR3 is TGTGCCAGCAGTTTACCCCCTATGAGGGTAAAAGAAGAGACCCAGTACTTC. Full variable domain (outside the CDR3, taken from reference TRBV28 and TRBJ2-5): DVKVTQSSRYLVKRTGEKVFLECVQDMDHENMFWYRQDPGLGLRLIYFSYDVKMKEKGDIPEGYSVSREKKERFSLILESASTNQTSMYLCASSLPPMRVKEETQYFGPGTRLLVL.

Here the CDR3 reads CASRGASGNQETQYF. CDR3 in DNA: TGTGCCAGCCGAGGGGCTAGCGGAAACCAAGAGACCCAGTACTTC. The V and J genes are TRBV27 and TRBJ2-5; 7 bases map to TRBD2. Germline V gives CDR1 MNHEY, CDR2 SMNVEV (reference sequence). This CDR3 has 15 residues. Unmatched junction bases numbered 9, after V lost 8 bases and J lost 0 bases.

The chain uses TRBV4-2 and TRBJ2-1; 8 positions match TRBD2. This CDR3 contains 15 residues. Germline V gene data show CDR1 as LGHNA and CDR2 as YNFKEQ. The J segment lost 6 bases and the V segment lost 1 base, leaving 5 bases of the junction unmatched. DNA of the CDR3: TGTGCCAGCAGCCAAGTGGGACTAGGGAGCAATGAGCAGTTCTTC. Translation gives CASSQVGLGSNEQFF.

The chain combines TRBV29-1 with TRBJ2-2; perhaps TRBD2 as D (5 bases). Deletions cut 0 bases from V and 1 base from J, with 9 bases between. The CDR3 is 15 residues long. Germline CDR1 and CDR2: SQVTM and ANQGSEA. Here the CDR3 DNA reads TGCAGCGTTGAAGAGGGTCGGGGGAACACCGGGGAGCTGTTTTTT. It is translated as CSVEEGRGNTGELFF.

The V gene is TRBV7-9, the J gene TRBJ2-7, with D unclear. The CDR3 is 11 amino acids. CDR1 is SEHNR, CDR2 FQNEAQ, per germline (reference sequence). The V gene lost 2 bases and the J gene lost 5 bases, with 4 bases spanning the gap. This CDR3 reads CASSLIDEQYF. The CDR3 bases are TGTGCCAGCAGCTTAATAGACGAGCAGTACTTC.

The V gene is TRBV7-9, the J gene TRBJ1-3; no clear D gene. Germline assignment: CDR1 SEHNR and CDR2 FQNEAQ (reference sequence). CDR3 length: 14 amino acids. V was shortened by 1 base and J by 0 bases, with 4 bases between the two germline ends. For the CDR3, the DNA is TGTGCCAGCAGCTTAGACAGCTCTGGAAACACCATATATTTT. Its translation: CASSLDSSGNTIYF.

The genes are TRBV27 and TRBJ2-1; TRBD1 aligns across 8 bases. Per germline, CDR1 MNHEY and CDR2 SMNVEV (reference sequence). Trimming cost V 8 bases and J 7 bases; bases outside gene matches: 10. The CDR3 is 14 residues long. The CDR3 region is CASSGRRTGNEQFF. The CDR3 DNA is TGTGCCAGCTCCGGCCGGAGGACAGGGAATGAGCAGTTCTTC.

The chain recombines TRBV27 with TRBJ2-1; D is uncertain. With 4 bases removed from V and 0 bases from J, the gap between germline ends came to 4 bases. The germline V gene encodes CDR1 MNHEY and CDR2 SMNVEV (reference sequence). The CDR3 is 13 amino acids. CDR3 sequence reads: CASSYSSYNEQFF. In DNA form, the CDR3 reads TGTGCCAGCAGTTACAGCTCCTACAATGAGCAGTTCTTC.

The J gene is TRBJ1-2, the V gene TRBV19; the D is unclear. Trimming removed 6 bases at V and 5 bases at J, with 10 bases between. This CDR3 contains 12 residues. CDR1 and CDR2 (germline): LNHDA, SQIVND (reference sequence). The DNA for the CDR3 is TGTGCCAGTAGCCCGGGTGGGTATGGCTACACCTTC. Residues: CASSPGGYGYTF.

The rearrangement joins TRBV2 to TRBJ1-4; D is unclear. CDR1 and CDR2 (germline): SNHLY, FYNNEI. This CDR3 contains 13 residues. V was clipped by 2 bases and J by 6 bases, with 7 bases between them. The chain's CDR3 is CASSESGYEKLFF. In DNA, the CDR3 is TGTGCCAGCAGTGAATCGGGTTATGAAAAACTGTTTTTT.

CDR3 DNA sequence: TGTGCCAGCAGCTCACAGGGTTGGAGCAATCAGCCCCAGCATTTT. As protein: CASSSQGWSNQPQHF. The rearrangement joins TRBV5-6 to TRBJ1-5, with D perhaps matching TRBD1 (6 bases). The CDR3 loop spans 15 amino acids. Trimming removed 3 bases from V and 1 base from J, with 11 bases in between. Germline V gene sequence: CDR1 SGHDT, CDR2 YYEEEE.

The chain has TRBV5-1 and TRBJ1-3; D may be TRBD1 (5 bases). Germline V gives CDR1 SGHRS, CDR2 YFSETQ. Trimming removed 2 bases from V and 2 bases from J, with 8 bases in between. This CDR3 is built from 14 residues. The CDR3 here is CASSLPGTGNTIYF. CDR3 nucleotides: TGCGCCAGCAGCTTACCAGGGACTGGAAACACCATATATTTT.

The chain has TRBV5-6 and TRBJ1-2, with 10 bases aligning to TRBD1. The CDR3 contains 15 residues. Germline CDR1 is SGHDT and CDR2 is YYEEEE. After removal of 5 bases from V and 8 bases from J, the junction contained 12 bases not matched to a gene. The CDR3 DNA is TGTGCCAGCAGGCGGACCGGGACAGGGGTTGGGGGCTACACCTTC. Protein sequence: CASRRTGTGVGGYTF.

J is TRBJ2-3 and V is TRBV14; tentatively, D is TRBD2 (7 bases). The germline V and J ends were trimmed by 3 bases and 8 bases, with 15 bases remaining between them. Looked up from germline, CDR1 is SGHDN and CDR2 is FVKESK. This CDR3 has 14 residues. The CDR3 loop is CASSQAWEGVTQYF. The CDR3 DNA sequence: TGTGCCAGCAGCCAGGCTTGGGAGGGGGTTACGCAGTATTTT.

The chain has TRBV10-3 and TRBJ2-3, with 7 bases matching TRBD2. Germline CDR1 reads ENHRY; CDR2 reads SYGVKD. V lost 2 bases, J lost 1 base, and 18 bases stayed unmatched. This CDR3 has 20 residues. Here the CDR3 DNA reads TGTGCCATCAGTGAGCATCCAGCGGGATCAGCCGGTGTGGGCACAGATACGCAGTATTTT. Translating gives CAISEHPAGSAGVGTDTQYF.

The chain joins TRBV9 to TRBJ1-1; D perhaps matches TRBD1 (5 bases). Trimming took 2 bases from V and 0 from J, leaving 17 bases between them. The CDR3 totals 17 residues. Germline CDR1 reads SGDLS; CDR2 reads YYNGEE. The CDR3 spells CASSVEGNWGMNTEAFF. The CDR3 DNA reads as TGTGCCAGCAGCGTGGAGGGGAATTGGGGCATGAACACTGAAGCTTTCTTT.

The chain has TRBV13 and TRBJ2-1, with D possibly TRBD2 on 6 matching bases. V lost 4 bases and J 5 bases, leaving 15 bases between the germline ends. Germline V gene data show CDR1 as PRHDT and CDR2 as FYEKMQ (reference sequence). This CDR3 region has 15 residues. For the CDR3, the DNA is TGTGCCAGCAGCTCGACCGGGGGAGGAAACAATGAGCAGTTCTTC. Residues: CASSSTGGGNNEQFF.

This chain connects TRBV28 to TRBJ1-1; tentatively, D is TRBD1 (5 bases). V dropped 3 bases and J dropped 1 base, with 12 bases sitting between them. Germline CDR1 and CDR2: MDHEN and SYDVKM. The length of the CDR3 is 15 residues. CDR3 amino acids: CASSLWGDANTEAFF. The DNA for the CDR3 is TGTGCCAGCAGTTTGTGGGGGGACGCGAACACTGAAGCTTTCTTT.

V usage is TRBV19 and J usage is TRBJ2-5; 10 nucleotides match TRBD2. V gave up 11 bases and J gave up 4 bases; unmatched junction bases: 7. Germline-derived CDR1 and CDR2 are LNHDA and SQIVND (reference sequence). There are 13 residues in the CDR3. The chain's CDR3 is CAVGTSEGETQYF. The CDR3 bases are TGTGCCGTCGGGACTAGCGAGGGAGAGACCCAGTACTTC.

The chain joins TRBV4-1 to TRBJ1-5, with D possibly TRBD1 on 5 matching bases. CDR1 is MGHRA and CDR2 is YSYEKL in the germline V gene. Trimming cost V 0 bases and J 3 bases, with 9 bases left between them. The CDR3 covers 15 residues. The CDR3 region has the DNA TGCGCCAGCAGCCAAGATACCAGGGACAATCAGCCCCAGCATTTT. It encodes CASSQDTRDNQPQHF.